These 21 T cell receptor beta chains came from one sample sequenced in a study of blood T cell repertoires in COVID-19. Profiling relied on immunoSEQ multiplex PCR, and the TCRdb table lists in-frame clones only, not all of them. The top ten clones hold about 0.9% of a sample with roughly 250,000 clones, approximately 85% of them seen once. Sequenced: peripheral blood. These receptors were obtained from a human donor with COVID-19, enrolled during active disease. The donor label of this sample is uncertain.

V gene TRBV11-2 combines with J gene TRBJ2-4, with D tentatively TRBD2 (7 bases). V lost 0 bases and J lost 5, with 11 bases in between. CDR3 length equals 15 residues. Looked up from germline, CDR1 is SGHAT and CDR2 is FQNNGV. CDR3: CASSLDRGAQNIQYF. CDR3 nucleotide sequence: TGTGCCAGCAGCTTAGATCGGGGGGCGCAAAACATTCAGTACTTC.

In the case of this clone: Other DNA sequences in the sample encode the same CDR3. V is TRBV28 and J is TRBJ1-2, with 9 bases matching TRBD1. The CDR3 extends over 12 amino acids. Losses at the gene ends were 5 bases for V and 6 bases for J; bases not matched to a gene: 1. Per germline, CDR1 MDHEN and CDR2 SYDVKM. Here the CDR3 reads CASSRTGDGYTF. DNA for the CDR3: TGTGCCAGCAGTCGGACAGGGGATGGCTACACCTTC.

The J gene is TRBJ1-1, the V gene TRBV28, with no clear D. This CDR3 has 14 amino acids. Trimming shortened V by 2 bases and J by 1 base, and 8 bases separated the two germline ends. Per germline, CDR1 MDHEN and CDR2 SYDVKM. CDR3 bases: TGTGCCAGCAGTTTAGCGGTGGGGAACACTGAAGCTTTCTTT. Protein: CASSLAVGNTEAFF.

The CDR3 coding sequence is TGTGCCAGTGGGGACAGGGCTACTTACACTGAAGCTTTCTTT. This sequence encodes CASGDRATYTEAFF. The V call is TRBV27, the J call TRBJ1-1; TRBD1 matches 9 bases. Trimming removed 9 bases from V and 3 bases from J; junction bases left unmatched: 8. This CDR3 has 14 residues. CDR1 is MNHEY, CDR2 SMNVEV, per germline (reference sequence).

For the CDR3, the DNA is TGTGCCATCAGTGAGTCGTTAACAGAAGGAGGCAATGAGCAGTTCTTC. Translating gives CAISESLTEGGNEQFF. The chain combines TRBV10-3 with TRBJ2-1; TRBD2 is a possible D gene (5 bases). Germline V gene data show CDR1 as ENHRY and CDR2 as SYGVKD. Trimming left V 0 bases short and J 6 bases short, with 15 bases between. The CDR3 has 16 amino acids.

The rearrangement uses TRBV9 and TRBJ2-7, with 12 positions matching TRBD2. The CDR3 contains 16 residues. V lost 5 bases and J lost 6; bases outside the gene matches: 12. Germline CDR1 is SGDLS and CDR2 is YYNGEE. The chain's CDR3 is CASRQKPSGRGCEQYF. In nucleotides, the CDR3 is TGTGCCAGCAGACAAAAACCTAGCGGGAGGGGCTGCGAGCAGTACTTC.

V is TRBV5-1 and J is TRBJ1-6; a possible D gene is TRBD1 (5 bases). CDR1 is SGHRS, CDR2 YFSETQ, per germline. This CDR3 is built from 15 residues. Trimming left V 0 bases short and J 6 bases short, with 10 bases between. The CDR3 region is CASSLDWQGNSPLHF. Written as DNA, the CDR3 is TGCGCCAGCAGCTTGGATTGGCAGGGTAATTCACCCCTCCACTTT.

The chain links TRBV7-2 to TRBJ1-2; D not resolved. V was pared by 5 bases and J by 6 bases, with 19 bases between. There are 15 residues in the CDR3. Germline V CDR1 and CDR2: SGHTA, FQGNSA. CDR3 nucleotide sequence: TGTGCCAGCAGCAGAGGAATCGGGGTGGAGGATGGCTACACCTTC. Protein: CASSRGIGVEDGYTF.

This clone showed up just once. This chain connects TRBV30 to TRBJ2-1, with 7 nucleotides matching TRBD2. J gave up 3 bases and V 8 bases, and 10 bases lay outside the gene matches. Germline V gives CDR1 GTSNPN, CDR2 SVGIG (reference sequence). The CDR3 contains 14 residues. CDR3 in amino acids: CAGTGGSLYNEQFF. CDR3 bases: TGTGCCGGGACGGGCGGGAGTCTCTACAATGAGCAGTTCTTC.

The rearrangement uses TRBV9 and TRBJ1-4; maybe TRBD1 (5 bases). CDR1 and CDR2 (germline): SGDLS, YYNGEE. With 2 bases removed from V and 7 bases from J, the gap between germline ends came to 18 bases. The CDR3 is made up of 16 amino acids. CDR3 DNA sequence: TGTGCCAGCAGCGTGGGGACTCCCGTCGGAAGTGAAAAACTGTTTTTT. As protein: CASSVGTPVGSEKLFF.

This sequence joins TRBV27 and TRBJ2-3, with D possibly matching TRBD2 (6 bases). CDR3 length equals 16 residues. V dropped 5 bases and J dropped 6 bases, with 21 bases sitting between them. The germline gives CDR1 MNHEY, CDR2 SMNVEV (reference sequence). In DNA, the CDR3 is TGTGCCAGCAGTCGGGTCGGGGGAGCGGGTTACGATACGCAGTATTTT. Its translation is CASSRVGGAGYDTQYF.

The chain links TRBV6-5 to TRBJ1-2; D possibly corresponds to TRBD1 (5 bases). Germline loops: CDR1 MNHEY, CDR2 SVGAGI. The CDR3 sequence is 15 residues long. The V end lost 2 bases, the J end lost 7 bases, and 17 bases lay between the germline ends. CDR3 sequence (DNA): TGTGCCAGCAGTTACGGCAACCTCCAGGGAGGTGGCTACACCTTC. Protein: CASSYGNLQGGGYTF.

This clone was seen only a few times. The DNA of the CDR3 is TGTGCCAGCAGTTTGGACGGGACAGAAAATTCACCCCTCCACTTT. It codes for CASSLDGTENSPLHF. V and J are TRBV28 and TRBJ1-6; 7 bases are shared with TRBD1. Per germline, CDR1 MDHEN and CDR2 SYDVKM. This CDR3 is 15 amino acids long. V shed 3 bases, J shed 7 bases, and the junction held 6 bases outside the gene matches.

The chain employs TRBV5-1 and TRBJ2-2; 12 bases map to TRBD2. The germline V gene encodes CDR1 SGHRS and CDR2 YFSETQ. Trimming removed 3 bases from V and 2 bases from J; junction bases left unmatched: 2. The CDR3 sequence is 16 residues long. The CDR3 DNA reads TGCGCCAGCAGCTCAGGACTAGCGGGAAACACCGGGGAGCTGTTTTTT. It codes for CASSSGLAGNTGELFF.

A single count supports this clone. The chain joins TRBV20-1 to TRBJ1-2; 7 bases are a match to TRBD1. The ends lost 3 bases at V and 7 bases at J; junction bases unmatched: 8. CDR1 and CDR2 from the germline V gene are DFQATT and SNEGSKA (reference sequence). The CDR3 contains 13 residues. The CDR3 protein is CSASLGGVGGYTF. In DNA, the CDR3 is TGCAGTGCTAGTTTAGGGGGCGTAGGTGGCTACACCTTC.

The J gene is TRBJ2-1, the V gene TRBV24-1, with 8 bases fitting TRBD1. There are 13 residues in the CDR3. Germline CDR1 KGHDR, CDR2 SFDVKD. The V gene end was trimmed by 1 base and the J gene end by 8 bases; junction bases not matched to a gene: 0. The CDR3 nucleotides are TGTGCCACCAGTGATTTCAGGGGGCATGAGCAGTTCTTC. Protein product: CATSDFRGHEQFF.

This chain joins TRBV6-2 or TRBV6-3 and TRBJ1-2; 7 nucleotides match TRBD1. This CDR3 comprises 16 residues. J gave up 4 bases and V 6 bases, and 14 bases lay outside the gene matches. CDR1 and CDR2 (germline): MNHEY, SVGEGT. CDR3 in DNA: TGTGCCAGCAGCGAAACCCTGCGGACAGGCTTCTATGGCTACACCTTC. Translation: CASSETLRTGFYGYTF.

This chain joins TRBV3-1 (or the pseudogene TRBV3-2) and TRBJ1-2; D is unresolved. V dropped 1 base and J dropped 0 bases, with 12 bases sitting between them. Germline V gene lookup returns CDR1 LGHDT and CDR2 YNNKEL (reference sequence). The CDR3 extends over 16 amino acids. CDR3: CASSQVGGISNYGYTF. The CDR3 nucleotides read TGTGCCAGCAGCCAAGTAGGAGGGATATCTAACTATGGCTACACCTTC.

The CDR3 sequence is CASSSRGGSTEAFF. CDR3 in DNA: TGTGCCAGCAGCTCCAGGGGCGGGAGCACTGAAGCTTTCTTT. The chain has TRBV5-4 and TRBJ1-1; TRBD1 might be the D (6 bases). Germline lookup yields CDR1 SGHNT and CDR2 YYREEE (reference sequence). The CDR3 covers 14 residues. Between the trimmed V and J ends, which lost 3 bases and 4 bases, there was a span of 13 bases.

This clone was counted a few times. CDR3 sequence reads: CASSGIQGNLAYNEQFF. The CDR3 DNA follows: TGTGCCAGCAGCGGAATACAGGGGAACCTGGCCTACAATGAGCAGTTCTTC. The genes are TRBV9 and TRBJ2-1; 7 nucleotides align to TRBD1. V was pared by 3 bases and J by 2 bases, with 11 bases of the junction left unmatched. Per germline, CDR1 SGDLS and CDR2 YYNGEE. The CDR3 is 17 amino acids. Based on the CDR3 plus reference TRBV9 and TRBJ2-1, the full variable domain is DSGVTQTPKHLITATGQRVTLRCSPRSGDLSVYWYQQSLDQGLQFLIQYYNGEERAKGNILERFSAQQFPDLHSELNLSSLELGDSALYFCASSGIQGNLAYNEQFFGPGTRLTVL.

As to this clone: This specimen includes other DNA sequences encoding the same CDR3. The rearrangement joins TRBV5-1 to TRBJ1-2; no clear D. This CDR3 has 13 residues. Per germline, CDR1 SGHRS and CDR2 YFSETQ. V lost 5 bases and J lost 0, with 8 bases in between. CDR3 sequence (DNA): TGCGCCAGCAGAACGGGTTCTAACTATGGCTACACCTTC. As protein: CASRTGSNYGYTF.